This T cell receptor beta chain was profiled in a study of T-cell memory formation after mild COVID-19. About the study: The TCR clusters were mostly specific to one donor.

TCRdb itself ran the 5' RACE reads through MiXCR, one entry per CDR3 protein. The profile covers about 400,000 distinct CDR3 sequences, with around 14% appearing a single time and 22% taken by the ten largest. The CDR3 has 15 residues. J lost 2 bases, V lost 6 bases, and 7 bases had no gene match. The germline gives CDR1 SQVTM, CDR2 ANQGSEA. General study findings and limits: CD8+ contracting clones occupied EMRA, while CD4+ ones occupied mainly CM and EM. Cross-reactive memory seemingly joined, as some responding clones were found in pre-infection memory. Later expanders leaned CD4+, whereas day 15 to 85 contracting clones were balanced CD4/CD8.

In regard to this clonotype: Its specificity is unknown.

J is TRBJ2-2 and V is TRBV29-1; 9 bases agree with TRBD1. The clonotype originates from a man aged 18-30 years who had mild COVID-19 (a few samples of this study predate the infection). Cell type and time point are not known. The material sequenced was PBMCs or a T cell subset sorted from them (not recorded which). The CDR3 sequence is CSVDRGLDNTGELFF. The DNA for the CDR3 is TGCAGCGTGGACAGGGGATTGGATAACACCGGGGAGCTGTTTTTT.